This is a list of T cell receptor beta chains from one sample in a study of blood T cell repertoires in COVID-19. Method: immunoSEQ multiplex PCR; TCRdb's copy keeps in-frame clones and lacks some. The data show about 100,000 clones, 88% seen once. The specimen sequenced was peripheral blood. All receptors derive from a man older than 75 with acute or convalescent COVID-19. CDR3s include the opening cysteine and the closing phenylalanine or tryptophan. D genes are given only for firm matches. A row's size may be missing; if present it is once, few, many or a size class.

>TRBV19|TRBJ2-7|-|-
CASSIRQGQGSYEQYF
TGTGCCAGTAGTATACGGCAGGGGCAAGGCTCCTACGAGCAGTACTTC
>TRBV14|TRBJ1-1|once|TRBD1
CASSQAGQGAPATEAFF
TGTGCCAGCAGCCAAGCGGGACAGGGGGCCCCGGCCACTGAAGCTTTCTTT
>TRBV9|TRBJ2-3|-|TRBD2
CASSYGTSGGSTDTQYF
TGTGCCAGCAGCTACGGGACTAGCGGGGGTAGCACAGATACGCAGTATTTT
>TRBV5-5|TRBJ1-1|-|TRBD1
CASSLTGEGRGTEAFF
TGTGCCAGCAGCTTGACAGGGGAAGGCAGGGGCACTGAAGCTTTCTTT
>TRBV4-3|TRBJ1-3|-|-
CASSQGGSHSGNTIYF
TGCGCCAGCAGCCAGGGGGGTAGCCACTCTGGAAACACCATATATTTT
>TRBV12-3/TRBV12-4|TRBJ1-1|-|TRBD1
CASPGGGNTEAFF
TGTGCCAGCCCAGGGGGAGGGAACACTGAAGCTTTCTTT
>TRBV6-2/TRBV6-3|TRBJ2-1|-|-
CASSYFRVNEQFF
TGTGCCAGCAGTTACTTCAGGGTTAATGAGCAGTTCTTC
>TRBV4-2|TRBJ1-2|-|TRBD1
CASSQDQAVTGGYGYTF
TGTGCCAGCAGCCAAGATCAAGCCGTGACAGGGGGGTATGGCTACACCTTC
>TRBV7-9|TRBJ2-3|-|TRBD2
CASSLTSGGRDTQYF
TGTGCCAGCAGCTTGACTAGCGGCGGGCGGGATACGCAGTATTTT
>TRBV2|TRBJ2-7|-|-
CASSDGGPLGYSYEQYF
TGTGCCAGCAGTGACGGGGGGCCCCTGGGGTACTCCTACGAGCAGTACTTC
>TRBV11-2|TRBJ2-7|-|-
CASSLGARPYEQYF
TGTGCCAGCAGCTTAGGGGCTCGGCCCTACGAGCAGTACTTC
>TRBV6-5|TRBJ1-1|-|TRBD1
CASRLDRGMSEAFF
TGTGCCAGCAGGTTGGACAGGGGGATGAGTGAAGCTTTCTTT
>TRBV23-1|TRBJ1-6|-|TRBD1
CASSQPPRDRKNSPLHF
TGCGCCAGCAGTCAACCCCCACGGGACAGGAAAAATTCACCCCTCCACTTT
>TRBV7-8|TRBJ1-1|once|-
CASSLVEWDKAFF
TGTGCCAGCAGCTTAGTGGAATGGGACAAAGCTTTCTTT
>TRBV5-1|TRBJ1-4|once|TRBD1
CASSLTGTGFNEKLFF
TGCGCCAGCAGCTTAACCGGGACAGGGTTTAATGAAAAACTGTTTTTT
>TRBV7-6|TRBJ2-3|-|TRBD2
CASSARTSGTDTQYF
TGTGCCAGCAGCGCCCGGACTAGCGGTACAGATACGCAGTATTTT
>TRBV5-5|TRBJ1-6|few|-
CASSLGRALNSPLHF
TGTGCCAGCAGCTTGGGCAGGGCCTTAAATTCACCCCTCCACTTT
>TRBV6-5|TRBJ2-7|-|TRBD2
CASRGTSVSYEQYF
TGTGCCAGCAGGGGGACTAGCGTCTCCTACGAGCAGTACTTC
>TRBV19|TRBJ1-1|once|-
CASSIFDTSNTEAFF
TGTGCCAGTAGTATATTCGACACGTCGAACACTGAAGCTTTCTTT
>TRBV21-1|TRBJ1-5|few|-
CASSKDSTPRNQPQHF
TGTGCCAGCAGCAAGGACTCGACACCCCGCAATCAGCCCCAGCATTTT
>TRBV5-1|TRBJ2-3|-|-
CASTVGAGNTDTQYF
TGCGCCAGCACCGTCGGGGCGGGAAACACAGATACGCAGTATTTT
>TRBV30|TRBJ1-6|-|TRBD1
CAWSPRTGGLGLSPLHF
TGTGCCTGGAGTCCCAGGACAGGGGGATTAGGGTTGTCACCCCTCCACTTT
>TRBV11-2|TRBJ2-7|-|TRBD1
CASSLRPGQGNDEQYF
TGTGCCAGCAGCCTAAGACCGGGACAGGGGAACGACGAGCAGTACTTC
>TRBV11-2|TRBJ1-4|-|TRBD1
CASSPRTGGGGRPNEKLFF
TGTGCCAGCAGCCCCCGGACAGGGGGCGGTGGTAGGCCTAATGAAAAACTGTTTTTT
>TRBV3-1/TRBV3-2|TRBJ1-1|-|-
CASSPSEVLNTEAFF
TGTGCCAGCAGCCCTAGCGAGGTTTTGAACACTGAAGCTTTCTTT
>TRBV9|TRBJ2-2|-|-
CASSVGGAPNTGELFF
TGTGCCAGCAGCGTAGGCGGAGCTCCGAACACCGGGGAGCTGTTTTTT
>TRBV11-2|TRBJ2-3|once|TRBD1
CASSLYGDRVTDTQYF
TGTGCCAGCAGCTTATATGGGGACAGGGTCACAGATACGCAGTATTTT
>TRBV28|TRBJ2-1|-|TRBD1
CASSSIGTADNEQFF
TGTGCCAGCAGTTCGATCGGGACAGCGGACAATGAGCAGTTCTTC
>TRBV28|TRBJ1-1|-|-
CASSSASTGNTEAFF
TGTGCCAGCAGTTCTGCCAGCACAGGGAACACTGAAGCTTTCTTT
>TRBV6-5|TRBJ1-1|-|TRBD1
CASRGTGGEAFF
TGTGCCAGCAGAGGTACAGGGGGTGAAGCTTTCTTT
>TRBV7-2|TRBJ1-2|-|-
CASSLDSNYGYTF
TGTGCCAGCAGCTTAGACAGTAACTATGGCTACACCTTC
>TRBV7-9|TRBJ2-5|-|-
CASSSGQGQETQYF
TGTGCCAGCAGCTCCGGGCAGGGTCAAGAGACCCAGTACTTC
>TRBV30|TRBJ1-1|-|-
CAWTPSGQAFF
TGTGCCTGGACCCCTTCTGGCCAAGCTTTCTTT
>TRBV27|TRBJ1-2|-|-
CASSRTQGYYGYTF
TGTGCCAGCAGTAGAACGCAGGGGTACTATGGCTACACCTTC
>TRBV7-9|TRBJ2-7|-|TRBD1
CASSERDRLYEQYF
TGTGCCAGCAGCGAACGGGACAGGCTCTACGAGCAGTACTTC